This is a list of T cell receptor beta chains from one sample in a study of glioma-infiltrating T cells. TCRdb ran MiXCR on the multiplex PCR reads and lists one entry per CDR3 protein. The table has roughly 120,000 distinct CDR3 sequences, less than 30% seen once. Sequenced: glioma tissue, nonneoplastic brain tissue, or PBMCs (not recorded which). Every receptor here comes from a human donor with low-grade glioma or glioblastoma, undergoing nonglioma brain surgery, or in good health (not recorded which). The CDR3 runs from the conserved cysteine through the conserved F or W. Fields, in order: CDR3 length, J gene, V gene, D gene, clone size, CDR3 protein, CDR3 DNA. D genes are given only for firm matches. Rows give clone size only sometimes, using once, few, many, or a class for an expanded clone.

length: 13
J: TRBJ2-1
V: TRBV6-1
D: TRBD1
size: -
CDR3: CASRRTGTNEQFF
DNA: TGTGCCAGCAGACGGACAGGGACCAATGAGCAGTTCTTC

length: 16
J: TRBJ1-5
V: TRBV4-1
D: TRBD1
size: few
CDR3: CASSAGGPAGNQPQHF
DNA: TGCGCCAGCAGTGCAGGGGGCCCAGCTGGCAATCAGCCCCAGCATTTT

length: 14
J: TRBJ2-5
V: TRBV6-2/TRBV6-3
D: -
size: many
CDR3: CASSYSRAGETQYF
DNA: TGTGCCAGCAGTTACTCAAGGGCCGGAGAGACCCAGTACTTC

length: 15
J: TRBJ1-3
V: TRBV4-2
D: TRBD1
size: -
CDR3: CASSQRQGTGNTIYF
DNA: TGTGCCAGCAGCCAAAGACAGGGCACTGGAAACACCATATATTTT

length: 14
J: TRBJ1-5
V: TRBV27
D: -
size: -
CDR3: CASSLWGGNQTQHF
DNA: TGTGCCAGCAGTCTATGGGGCGGGAATCAGACCCAGCATTTT

length: 16
J: TRBJ2-5
V: TRBV5-1
D: -
size: -
CDR3: CASSRADGGTGETQYF
DNA: TGCGCCAGCAGCAGGGCGGATGGCGGGACCGGAGAGACCCAGTACTTC

length: 19
J: TRBJ2-1
V: TRBV12-3/TRBV12-4
D: TRBD2
size: many
CDR3: CASSRRLAGGSSSYNEQFF
DNA: TGTGCCAGCAGCCGAAGACTAGCGGGGGGCTCGAGCTCCTACAATGAGCAGTTCTTC

length: 13
J: TRBJ1-5
V: TRBV12-3/TRBV12-4
D: -
size: -
CDR3: CASSTDLWWPQHF
DNA: TGTGCCAGCAGTACGGACCTGTGGTGGCCCCAGCATTTT

length: 14
J: TRBJ2-1
V: TRBV3-1
D: -
size: -
CDR3: CASSQVGRTYEQFF
DNA: TGTGCCAGCAGCCAAGTGGGTAGAACTTATGAGCAGTTCTTC

length: 16
J: TRBJ2-2
V: TRBV7-2
D: -
size: few
CDR3: CASSLQPWGNTGELFF
DNA: TGTGCCAGCAGCTTACAGCCTTGGGGGAACACCGGGGAGCTGTTTTTT

length: 14
J: TRBJ2-5
V: TRBV4-2
D: -
size: many
CDR3: CASSQDWGGGTQYF
DNA: TGTGCCAGCAGCCAAGATTGGGGAGGGGGGACCCAGTACTTC

length: 19
J: TRBJ2-3
V: TRBV7-3
D: TRBD2
size: many
CDR3: CASSLHLSGRPWGTDTQYF
DNA: TGTGCCAGCAGCTTACACTTATCCGGGAGGCCCTGGGGGACAGATACGCAGTATTTT

length: 15
J: TRBJ2-1
V: TRBV6-2/TRBV6-3
D: -
size: many
CDR3: CAAKGRLNGGNEQFF
DNA: TGTGCCGCTAAAGGGAGACTAAACGGCGGCAATGAGCAGTTCTTC

length: 14
J: TRBJ2-7
V: TRBV5-4
D: -
size: many
CDR3: CASSHPDNPYEQYF
DNA: TGTGCCAGCAGCCACCCTGACAATCCCTACGAGCAGTACTTC

length: 13
J: TRBJ2-5
V: TRBV4-2
D: -
size: many
CDR3: CASSQDVERAQYF
DNA: TGTGCCAGCAGCCAAGATGTAGAAAGAGCCCAGTACTTC

length: 18
J: TRBJ2-1
V: TRBV4-2
D: TRBD2
size: many
CDR3: CASSPLLVGLAGGVEQFF
DNA: TGTGCCAGCAGCCCCCTCCTTGTAGGACTAGCGGGAGGAGTTGAGCAGTTCTTC

length: 15
J: TRBJ2-3
V: TRBV13
D: -
size: few
CDR3: CASSLALSRTDTQYF
DNA: TGTGCCAGCAGCTTGGCCCTAAGTCGCACAGATACGCAGTATTTT

length: 14
J: TRBJ2-7
V: TRBV6-2/TRBV6-3
D: TRBD1
size: many
CDR3: CASVTGQGYAEQYF
DNA: TGTGCCAGCGTTACAGGACAGGGGTACGCCGAGCAGTACTTC

length: 13
J: TRBJ1-5
V: TRBV6-1
D: -
size: many
CDR3: CASGTYSNQPQHF
DNA: TGTGCCAGTGGGACGTATAGCAATCAGCCCCAGCATTTT

length: 15
J: TRBJ2-1
V: TRBV11-2
D: TRBD2
size: many
CDR3: CASSLAGGPPNEQFF
DNA: TGTGCCAGCAGCTTAGCGGGAGGGCCCCCAAATGAGCAGTTCTTC

length: 11
J: TRBJ2-1
V: TRBV29-1
D: TRBD2
size: many
CDR3: CSVEKAGGVLF
DNA: TGCAGCGTTGAAAAAGCGGGAGGGGTACTCTTC

length: 17
J: TRBJ2-2
V: TRBV5-1
D: -
size: few
CDR3: CASSPGTSSENTGELFF
DNA: TGCGCCAGCAGCCCCGGGACATCATCAGAGAACACCGGGGAGCTGTTTTTT

length: 16
J: TRBJ2-1
V: TRBV14
D: -
size: many
CDR3: CASSLISAGPYNEQFF
DNA: TGTGCCAGCAGCCTTATTAGCGCTGGCCCCTACAATGAGCAGTTCTTC

length: 14
J: TRBJ2-7
V: TRBV12-3/TRBV12-4
D: TRBD1
size: -
CDR3: CASSLGTGAGEQYF
DNA: TGTGCCAGCAGTTTAGGGACAGGGGCGGGGGAGCAGTACTTC

length: 13
J: TRBJ1-2
V: TRBV29-1
D: -
size: many
CDR3: CSVRDKTNYGYTF
DNA: TGCAGCGTTCGGGACAAGACTAACTATGGCTACACCTTC

length: 16
J: TRBJ1-2
V: TRBV19
D: TRBD1
size: few
CDR3: CASSTRTGGVRGGYTF
DNA: TGTGCCAGTAGTACCCGGACAGGGGGCGTCCGGGGAGGCTACACCTTC

length: 14
J: TRBJ2-5
V: TRBV19
D: TRBD1
size: -
CDR3: CASSIQGAGETQYF
DNA: TGTGCCAGTAGTATCCAGGGGGCAGGGGAGACCCAGTACTTC